Below are 10 T cell receptor beta chains sequenced from a single sample in a study of T cells in Graves' hyperthyroidism and ophthalmopathy. Researchers amplified the TCR beta CDR3 regions from RNA transcripts. Initially, a first-round RT-PCR of the TCR CDR3 employed the HTBI primer set. TCRdb recomputed calls from the multiplex PCR reads with MiXCR, one row per CDR3 protein. Among roughly 500,000 distinct CDR3 sequences listed, roughly 23% were seen once. Source material: blood. The receptors originated from a woman in her 70s with Graves' ophthalmopathy.

CDR3 in amino acids: CASSEDRGLDEQFF. The CDR3 DNA reads as TGTGCCAGCAGTGAGGACAGGGGGTTGGATGAGCAGTTCTTC. The rearrangement joins TRBV25-1 to TRBJ2-1; 10 bases agree with TRBD1. V dropped 3 bases and J dropped 8; count of bases not matched to a gene: 4. The CDR3 totals 14 residues. Germline V CDR1 and CDR2: MGHDK, SYGVNS.

This clonotype was seen only a few times. The chain recombines TRBV27 with TRBJ2-7; D gene ambiguous. CDR1 and CDR2 from the germline V gene are MNHEY and SMNVEV (reference sequence). The ends were cut back, 6 bases at V and 3 bases at J, with 15 bases in the middle. This CDR3 is built from 14 residues. The CDR3 reads CASSTSAAVYEQYF. In DNA, the CDR3 is TGTGCCAGCAGCACCAGCGCGGCGGTCTACGAGCAGTACTTC.

At least ten counts were recorded for this clonotype. The rearrangement uses TRBV20-1 and TRBJ2-3; 8 bases agree with TRBD1. This CDR3 spans 14 amino acids. Germline V gene lookup returns CDR1 DFQATT and CDR2 SNEGSKA (reference sequence). Losses at the gene ends were 1 base for V and 4 bases for J; bases not matched to a gene: 4. The CDR3 DNA reads as TGCAGTGCTAGAGCGGCAGGGGGCGCAGATACGCAGTATTTT. Protein: CSARAAGGADTQYF.

This clonotype showed up many times. The chain carries TRBV5-5 and TRBJ2-3; TRBD1 agrees at 8 bases. The CDR3 totals 13 residues. With 4 bases clipped from V and 5 bases from J, the junction kept 3 bases outside the gene matches. CDR1 is SGHKS, CDR2 YYEKEE, per germline (reference sequence). CDR3 DNA: TGTGCCAGCAGCGACGACAGGGGAGATACGCAGTATTTT. Its protein product is CASSDDRGDTQYF.

The sample holds a few counts of this clonotype. V is TRBV6-1 and J is TRBJ1-2; unclear D gene. Germline V lookup: CDR1 MNHNS, CDR2 SASEGT. This CDR3 is built from 13 residues. V lost 6 bases, J lost 3 bases, and 11 bases lay in between. The CDR3 region is CASRLGPHYGYTF. The CDR3 DNA sequence: TGTGCCAGCAGACTCGGGCCCCACTATGGCTACACCTTC.

CDR3 sequence: CASSLGTFTDTQYF. The CDR3 nucleotides read TGTGCCAGCAGCCTTGGGACATTTACAGATACGCAGTATTTT. This sequence joins TRBV7-3 and TRBJ2-3; a weak D match, TRBD1 (6 bases). The CDR3 length is 14 residues. Per the germline V gene, CDR1 is SGHTA and CDR2 is FQGTGA. V dropped 5 bases and J dropped 3 bases, with 12 bases sitting between them.

There are many counts of this clonotype. The chain has TRBV6-2 or TRBV6-3 and TRBJ2-1, with 14 bases lining up with TRBD2. V lost 2 bases to trimming and J lost 6 bases; unmatched junction nucleotides: 9. Germline V gene sequence: CDR1 MNHEY, CDR2 SVGEGT. There are 18 residues in the CDR3. This CDR3 reads CASSYPGTSGRGRNEQFF. The CDR3 bases are TGTGCCAGCAGTTACCCGGGGACTAGCGGGAGAGGGCGCAATGAGCAGTTCTTC.

This clonotype was observed a few times. The rearrangement joins TRBV5-4 to TRBJ2-7; 10 nucleotides line up with TRBD2. Germline CDR1 reads SGHNT; CDR2 reads YYREEE (reference sequence). V lost 0 bases, J lost 2 bases, and 2 bases stayed unmatched. This CDR3 region has 15 residues. CDR3 nucleotide sequence: TGTGCCAGCAGCTTGGAACTAGCGGGAACCTACGAGCAGTACTTC. It is translated as CASSLELAGTYEQYF.

A word on this clonotype: A much larger clonotype is one base distant, so this may be a read error. The chain combines TRBV5-6 with TRBJ1-5; D uncertain. CDR1 and CDR2 from the germline V gene are SGHDT and YYEEEE. The CDR3 extends over 14 amino acids. The CDR3, as DNA: TGTGCCGGCAGCTTGTTGGAGGGCCTGCAGCCCCAGCATTTT. Its translation is CAGSLLEGLQPQHF. Based on the CDR3 plus reference TRBV5-6 and TRBJ1-5, the full variable domain is DAGVTQSPTHLIKTRGQQVTLRCSPKSGHDTVSWYQQALGQGPQFIFQYYEEEERQRGNFPDRFSGHQFPNYSSELNVNALLLGDSALYLCAGSLLEGLQPQHFGDGTRLSIL.

The chain joins TRBV20-1 to TRBJ2-6; no clear D. The CDR3 loop spans 15 amino acids. Germline V CDR1 and CDR2: DFQATT, SNEGSKA (reference sequence). V was clipped by 1 base and J by 2 bases, with 9 bases between them. This CDR3 is CSARAFEAGANVLTF. CDR3 bases: TGCAGTGCTAGAGCCTTCGAGGCTGGGGCCAACGTCCTGACTTTC.